This TCR beta chain came from a study of shared clonotypes between healthy human individuals. Study as a whole: Sampling drew on donors who were a couple of women and a few men aged 18 to 49.

The assay used deep level. Sequencing was performed with immunoSEQ multiplex PCR; in TCRdb, only in-frame clones are kept and a portion is missing. This table has about 1 million clones, approximately 76% appearing once. Concerning this clone itself: Its antigen is not known.

Germline CDR1 reads SGHDT; CDR2 reads YYEEEE. The CDR3 totals 15 residues. Trimming pared 4 bases from V and 0 bases from J, leaving 14 bases between. General study points: Sampling used blood alone; tissue repertoires probably differ. Clonotype sharing among donors, it was expected, would be affected by sequencing depth.

The sequence was obtained from a man aged 18 to 29 in good health. This chain connects TRBV5-6 to TRBJ2-7; D remains ambiguous. What was sequenced was memory CD4+ T cells sorted from blood. Sample subset: CD45RA-negative fraction. The CDR3 loop reads CASSLGARSSYEQYF. CDR3 bases: TGTGCCAGCAGCCTGGGTGCCCGGAGCTCCTACGAGCAGTACTTC. Supplemented by reference TRBV5-6 and TRBJ2-7, the full variable domain reads DAGVTQSPTHLIKTRGQQVTLRCSPKSGHDTVSWYQQALGQGPQFIFQYYEEEERQRGNFPDRFSGHQFPNYSSELNVNALLLGDSALYLCASSLGARSSYEQYFGPGTRLTVT.